The 27 T cell receptor beta chains listed next were all sequenced from one sample in a study of Graves' ophthalmopathy and Graves' hyperthyroidism. Scientists amplified the TCR beta CDR3 regions from RNA transcripts. After a first-round RT-PCR with HTBI primers, a second-round multiplex PCR was run. TCRdb processed the multiplex PCR reads anew with MiXCR; each CDR3 protein has one entry. This table has 660,000 or so distinct CDR3 sequences, over 40% appearing once. The sequenced material came from peripheral blood. All receptors derive from an adult man with Graves' ophthalmopathy.

The chain is built from TRBV5-4 and TRBJ2-5, with D maybe TRBD1 (6 bases). The CDR3 sequence is 14 residues long. Trimming took 3 bases from V and 0 from J, leaving 9 bases between them. Germline V CDR1 and CDR2: SGHNT, YYREEE (reference sequence). In DNA form, the CDR3 reads TGTGCCAGCAGCTGGGGGCAGAACCAAGAGACCCAGTACTTC. Its protein is CASSWGQNQETQYF.

The V call is TRBV19, the J call TRBJ1-1; 8 bases match TRBD1. The CDR3 runs 15 residues. The germline V gene encodes CDR1 LNHDA and CDR2 SQIVND (reference sequence). V was clipped by 2 bases and J by 1 base; unmatched bases: 3. The CDR3 nucleotides read TGTGCCAGTAGTATATATGGACAGGGGAACACTGAAGCTTTCTTT. Protein product: CASSIYGQGNTEAFF.

This clonotype was counted at least ten times. V gene TRBV5-1 combines with J gene TRBJ2-2; a possible D gene is TRBD1 (5 bases). This CDR3 is built from 15 residues. Germline loops: CDR1 SGHRS, CDR2 YFSETQ. The germline V and J ends were trimmed by 0 bases and 3 bases, with 9 bases remaining between them. DNA for the CDR3: TGCGCCAGCAGCTTGGGTGAAGGGGACACCGGGGAGCTGTTTTTT. Its translation is CASSLGEGDTGELFF.

Notes on this clonotype: A read error may explain this, as a much larger clone is one base away. The V gene is TRBV10-3, the J gene TRBJ1-1; tentatively, D is TRBD1 (5 bases). The germline CDR1 and CDR2 sequences are ENHRY and SYGVKD. The CDR3 totals 13 residues. Trimming removed 10 bases at V and 3 bases at J, with 15 bases between. This CDR3 reads CASGYSGDTEAFF. The CDR3 bases are TGTGCCAGCGGTTACTCGGGGGACACTGAAGCTTTCTTT.

As for this clonotype: A read error may account for a junction end that differs from germline. The CDR3 nucleotides are TGTGCCAGCAGCTCGACACGTAACTGTGGCTACACCTTC. Translation gives CASSSTRNCGYTF. The chain couples TRBV5-6 to TRBJ1-2; D unresolved. Germline V gene sequence: CDR1 SGHDT, CDR2 YYEEEE. The CDR3 length is 13 residues.

This clonotype has at least ten counts. The chain is built from TRBV7-8 and TRBJ1-5; TRBD1 matches at 8 bases. The CDR3 length is 15 residues. CDR1 is SGHVS and CDR2 is FQNEAQ in the germline V gene. J lost 3 bases, V lost 5 bases, and 6 bases had no gene match. The CDR3, as DNA: TGTGCCAGCAGCCAAGACAGGGGCAACAATCAGCCCCAGCATTTT. Translating it yields CASSQDRGNNQPQHF.

There are many counts of this clonotype. The gene calls are TRBV2 and TRBJ1-4, with 7 nucleotides matching TRBD1. This CDR3 is 15 amino acids long. The germline V gene has CDR1 SNHLY and CDR2 FYNNEI. J lost 8 bases, V lost 7 bases, and 13 bases had no gene match. The CDR3 protein is CASNRRDRDSEKLFF. In DNA form, the CDR3 reads TGTGCCAGCAATCGAAGAGACAGGGACTCGGAAAAACTGTTTTTT.

The chain has TRBV12-3 or TRBV12-4 and TRBJ1-2, with 7 positions matching TRBD1. CDR3 size: 14 residues. V lost 7 bases, J lost 6 bases, and 11 bases stayed unmatched. The CDR3 sequence is CASNIDRVFDGYTF. The CDR3 DNA sequence: TGTGCCAGCAACATCGACAGGGTCTTCGATGGCTACACCTTC.

The chain recombines TRBV6-1 with TRBJ2-5; weak D call: TRBD1 (5 bases). The germline V gene encodes CDR1 MNHNS and CDR2 SASEGT. The CDR3 loop spans 15 amino acids. The V gene lost 7 bases and the J gene lost 0 bases, with 15 bases spanning the gap. CDR3 residues: CASIFRGAYQETQYF. As DNA, the CDR3 is TGTGCCAGCATTTTTAGGGGCGCGTACCAAGAGACCCAGTACTTC.

The rearrangement uses TRBV10-3 and TRBJ1-5; D is unclear. CDR3 size: 16 residues. The germline V gene encodes CDR1 ENHRY and CDR2 SYGVKD. Trimming pared 4 bases from V and 0 bases from J, leaving 13 bases between. The DNA of the CDR3 is TGTGCCATCAGTGCCTTGCGGGGTAATAGCAATCAGCCCCAGCATTTT. It translates to CAISALRGNSNQPQHF.

For this clonotype: The conserved phenylalanine or tryptophan normally closing the CDR3 is absent here, so this likely arose from a read error. The DNA is left out, because the CDR3 cannot be placed on it with certainty; the CDR3 is given as TCRdb lists it. The chain joins TRBV25-1 to TRBJ2-6; the D call TRBD2 from the table was never checked on the DNA. Germline V gene sequence: CDR1 MGHDK, CDR2 SYGVNS. The CDR3 totals 10 residues, both ends included. Here the CDR3 reads CARGRAIRTS.

This clonotype appeared many times. This chain uses TRBV5-8 with TRBJ1-6; tentative D call: TRBD1 (5 bases). The CDR3 covers 14 residues. Germline CDR1 SGHTS, CDR2 YDEGEE. The V end was cut by 4 bases, the J end by 5 bases, with 10 bases between. The CDR3 protein is CASSLPGDNSPLHF. In nucleotides, the CDR3 is TGTGCCAGCAGCCTGCCGGGGGATAATTCACCCCTCCACTTT.

This clonotype is a singleton in its sample. A read error may account for a junction end that differs from germline. The chain uses TRBV7-9 and TRBJ2-6; TRBD1 might be the D (5 bases). The CDR3 contains 13 residues. Germline values: CDR1 SEHNR, CDR2 FQNEAQ (reference sequence). The CDR3 region is CASRNDQGATEAF. The CDR3 DNA follows: TGTGCCAGCAGGAACGATCAGGGTGCCACTGAAGCTTTC.

The sample holds many counts of this clonotype. The chain couples TRBV20-1 to TRBJ2-7; D possibly corresponds to TRBD2 (5 bases). The germline V gene encodes CDR1 DFQATT and CDR2 SNEGSKA (reference sequence). The CDR3 runs 12 residues. V gave up 4 bases and J gave up 6 bases, with 13 bases separating them. The CDR3, as DNA: TGCAGTGCTACAAGGACTCAATTCGAGCAGTACTTC. This encodes CSATRTQFEQYF.

This chain uses TRBV7-3 with TRBJ2-7, with D possibly being TRBD1 (6 bases). The CDR3 totals 14 residues. V gave up 1 base and J gave up 2 bases, with 9 bases separating them. CDR1 SGHTA and CDR2 FQGTGA come from the germline V gene. The CDR3 here is CASSLMGHTYEQYF. CDR3 nucleotide sequence: TGTGCCAGCAGCTTAATGGGACATACCTACGAGCAGTACTTC.

The rearrangement links TRBV19 to TRBJ2-1, with D uncertain. Trimming removed 7 bases at V and 1 base at J, with 14 bases between. The CDR3 has 15 residues. Germline V gives CDR1 LNHDA, CDR2 SQIVND (reference sequence). Written as DNA, the CDR3 is TGTGCCAGTACCATGACAATCGCATCCTACAATGAGCAGTTCTTC. It encodes CASTMTIASYNEQFF.

This clonotype was detected many times. The chain links TRBV9 to TRBJ1-2; perhaps TRBD1 as D (5 bases). The CDR3 has 16 residues. V was shortened by 3 bases and J by 3 bases, with 18 bases between the two germline ends. From germline, CDR1 is SGDLS and CDR2 YYNGEE. CDR3 region: CASSEPTGTEDYGYTF. The CDR3 region has the DNA TGTGCCAGCAGCGAGCCGACCGGGACGGAAGACTATGGCTACACCTTC. Together with reference TRBV9 and TRBJ1-2, the CDR3 gives the full variable domain: DSGVTQTPKHLITATGQRVTLRCSPRSGDLSVYWYQQSLDQGLQFLIQYYNGEERAKGNILERFSAQQFPDLHSELNLSSLELGDSALYFCASSEPTGTEDYGYTFGSGTRLTVV.

This clonotype was seen at least ten times. The chain joins TRBV5-8 to TRBJ1-1, with unresolved D. The germline V and J ends were trimmed by 0 bases and 2 bases, with 2 bases remaining between them. The CDR3 length is 12 residues. Germline CDR1 reads SGHTS; CDR2 reads YDEGEE. The CDR3 loop reads CASSLDNTEAFF. CDR3 sequence (DNA): TGTGCCAGCAGCTTGGATAACACTGAAGCTTTCTTT.

Note on this clonotype: The missing conserved phenylalanine or tryptophan at the end of this CDR3 makes a read error likely. J is TRBJ2-7 and V is TRBV19, with a tentative D call TRBD1 (6 bases). Germline CDR1 LNHDA, CDR2 SQIVND (reference sequence). The CDR3 covers 16 residues. The V gene lost 6 bases and the J gene lost 2 bases, with 20 bases spanning the gap. This chain's CDR3 is CASSPAVGQPAYEQYL. In DNA form, the CDR3 reads TGTGCCAGTAGCCCGGCGGTCGGACAGCCAGCCTACGAGCAGTACCTC.

This clonotype came up many times. This chain links TRBV13 with TRBJ2-7; possibly TRBD2 for D (6 bases). This CDR3 spans 12 amino acids. CDR1 PRHDT and CDR2 FYEKMQ come from the germline V gene (reference sequence). Trimming cost V 1 base and J 7 bases, with 8 bases left between them. CDR3 amino acids: CASSLEGTEQYF. In nucleotides, the CDR3 is TGTGCCAGCAGCTTAGAGGGGACTGAGCAGTACTTC.

In its sample, this clonotype was seen once. This clone may be a read error of a much larger clone one base away. The gene calls are TRBV7-2 and TRBJ1-1; TRBD1 aligns across 9 bases. This CDR3 is 14 amino acids long. Per germline, CDR1 SGHTA and CDR2 FQGNSA. The CDR3 is CASGLMTGQGGAFF. CDR3 nucleotide sequence: TGTGCCAGCGGCTTGATGACGGGACAGGGTGGAGCTTTCTTT.

The V call is TRBV4-1, the J call TRBJ2-7; either TRBD1 or TRBD2 may supply D (6 bases each). CDR3 size: 13 residues. The V gene lost 2 bases and the J gene lost 5 bases, with 10 bases spanning the gap. Germline CDR1 is MGHRA and CDR2 is YSYEKL. The CDR3 DNA sequence: TGCGCCAGCAGCCAAACGGGGGCCAACGAGCAGTACTTC. Protein: CASSQTGANEQYF.

This clonotype was detected many times. This chain links TRBV5-1 with TRBJ2-7; D is tentatively TRBD1 or TRBD2 (6 bases each). The CDR3 length is 12 residues. Germline V gene data show CDR1 as SGHRS and CDR2 as YFSETQ. The ends were cut back, 4 bases at V and 6 bases at J, with 11 bases in the middle. The CDR3 DNA reads TGCGCCAGCAGCCCGGAGGGGGGCGAGCAGTACTTC. Translated, it gives CASSPEGGEQYF.

The rearrangement joins TRBV5-1 to TRBJ2-7; D might be TRBD1 (5 bases). Per the germline V gene, CDR1 is SGHRS and CDR2 is YFSETQ. Trimming left V 6 bases short and J 6 bases short, with 25 bases between. This CDR3 comprises 16 residues. CDR3 loop: CASKDPNQGLLPEQYF. The CDR3 bases are TGCGCCAGCAAAGACCCCAACCAGGGCCTTTTACCCGAGCAGTACTTC.

CDR3: CASSSLEGGGYTF. The CDR3 DNA reads as TGTGCCAGCAGCTCCCTCGAGGGCGGGGGCTACACCTTC. The chain combines TRBV7-9 with TRBJ1-2; the D is unclear. CDR3 size: 13 residues. V lost 4 bases to trimming and J lost 8 bases, with 14 bases between them. The V gene's germline CDR1 is SEHNR and CDR2 FQNEAQ (reference sequence).

About this clonotype: A much larger clone lies one base from this, so it may be a read error. V is TRBV7-9 and J is TRBJ1-4; D not certain. The CDR3 length is 14 residues. CDR1 and CDR2 from the germline V gene are SEHNR and FQNEAQ (reference sequence). This CDR3 reads CASSFGSSYEKLLF. The CDR3 DNA is TGTGCCAGCAGCTTCGGGAGCTCATATGAAAAACTGCTTTTT.

CDR3: CASSQDNRNRANEKLFF. In nucleotides, the CDR3 is TGTGCCAGCAGCCAAGATAACCGGAACAGGGCTAATGAAAAACTGTTTTTT. The chain combines TRBV25-1 with TRBJ1-4, with a weak D call TRBD1 (6 bases). This CDR3 contains 17 residues. V was cut by 6 bases and J by 3 bases, with 20 bases left in between. The V gene's germline CDR1 is MGHDK and CDR2 SYGVNS. Variable domain in full (rest from reference TRBV25-1 and TRBJ1-4): EADIYQTPRYLVIGTGKKITLECSQTMGHDKMYWYQQDPGMELHLIHYSYGVNSTEKGDLSSESTVSRIRTEHFPLTLESARPSHTSQYLCASSQDNRNRANEKLFFGSGTQLSVL.